This TCR beta chain was identified during a study of T cells in tuberculosis. Background on the study: Sequenced TCRs come from CD1B-GMM tetramer-binding T cells. IGRA-negative adolescents, IGRA-positive adolescents with latent tuberculosis and adults with active tuberculosis formed this South African cohort. Study outcomes and limitations: Active tuberculosis patients had shorter CDR3-alpha; the beta difference was nonsignificant.

CDR1 is LNHDA, CDR2 SQIVND, per germline (reference sequence). The V end was cut by 6 bases, the J end by 6 bases, with 21 bases between. The CDR3 contains 16 residues. On average around 100,000 T cells per donor were immunosequenced. Profiled with immunoSEQ multiplex PCR; TCRdb holds only in-frame clones, not every one. The sample lists roughly 45,000 clones, about 94% occurring once. Points on this clone: Its antigen is not known.

The V gene is TRBV19, the J gene TRBJ2-1; TRBD2 is a possible D gene (6 bases). This clonotype was sampled from a donor aged 10 to 29 with latent tuberculosis or without tuberculosis infection. Some clones in this sample may be carry-over from other donors' samples. Sequencing was done on a sample of PBMCs. The CDR3 coding sequence is TGTGCCAGTAGGATAACCGGGACTCAACCTAGCAATGAGCAGTTCTTC. Translated, it gives CASRITGTQPSNEQFF.